One and the same sample provided the 18 T cell receptor beta chains below, sequenced in a study of blood T cell repertoires in COVID-19. Some clones are missing from TCRdb's copy, which holds only in-frame ones; the method was immunoSEQ multiplex PCR. Seen here are about 240,000 clones, 81% observed once, and the top ten hold around 7.5%. The specimen was peripheral blood. All receptors come from a woman older than 75 with COVID-19, enrolled during active disease.

This chain connects TRBV30 to TRBJ1-2; the D gene is possibly TRBD1 (5 bases). V gave up 5 bases and J gave up 2 bases, with 15 bases separating them. This CDR3 comprises 14 residues. Germline assignment: CDR1 GTSNPN and CDR2 SVGIG (reference sequence). The CDR3 sequence: CAWAPGDRNYGYTF. The CDR3, as DNA: TGTGCCTGGGCCCCGGGGGATCGAAACTATGGCTACACCTTC.

V usage is TRBV11-2 and J usage is TRBJ1-2, with D unresolved. Per the germline V gene, CDR1 is SGHAT and CDR2 is FQNNGV. The CDR3 loop spans 12 amino acids. Trimming took 0 bases from V and 8 from J, leaving 7 bases between them. The CDR3 DNA reads as TGTGCCAGCAGCTTAGAGTCTTCGGGCTACACCTTC. It yields the protein CASSLESSGYTF.

This clone appeared once. The V call is TRBV6-2 or TRBV6-3, the J call TRBJ2-1, with TRBD2 matching 7 bases. This CDR3 has 18 residues. V gave up 6 bases and J gave up 4 bases; unmatched junction bases: 18. Germline CDR1 reads MNHEY; CDR2 reads SVGEGT. This chain's CDR3 is CASSSTSRRGNRYNEQFF. CDR3 in DNA: TGTGCCAGCAGCTCGACTAGCAGGAGAGGGAATCGATACAATGAGCAGTTCTTC.

The J gene is TRBJ2-1, the V gene TRBV3-1 (or the pseudogene TRBV3-2); 10 bases agree with TRBD2. Per germline, CDR1 LGHDT and CDR2 YNNKEL (reference sequence). CDR3 length: 14 residues. V was clipped by 6 bases and J by 5 bases; unmatched bases: 4. In nucleotides, the CDR3 is TGTGCCAGCAGTCTTAGCGGGGGGCACAATGAGCAGTTCTTC. It specifies CASSLSGGHNEQFF.

CDR3 sequence reads: CASSIRNRDGQPQHF. For the CDR3, the DNA is TGTGCCAGTAGTATTAGAAACAGGGACGGCCAGCCCCAGCATTTT. The V call is TRBV19, the J call TRBJ1-5; D is possibly TRBD1 (6 bases). The germline V and J ends were trimmed by 3 bases and 7 bases, with 16 bases remaining between them. From germline, CDR1 is LNHDA and CDR2 SQIVND (reference sequence). The CDR3 loop spans 15 amino acids. The full variable domain, in which reference TRBV19 and TRBJ1-5 provide the parts outside the CDR3, is DGGITQSPKYLFRKEGQNVTLSCEQNLNHDAMYWYRQDPGQGLRLIYYSQIVNDFQKGDIAEGYSVSREKKESFPLTVTSAQKNPTAFYLCASSIRNRDGQPQHFGDGTRLSIL.

The table lists this clone with a few counts. This chain uses TRBV19 with TRBJ1-4; TRBD1 matches 7 bases. CDR1 is LNHDA and CDR2 is SQIVND in the germline V gene (reference sequence). V was pared by 5 bases and J by 1 base, with 4 bases of the junction left unmatched. This CDR3 contains 15 residues. The CDR3, as DNA: TGTGCCAGTAGTGAACAGGGGCTAACTAATGAAAAACTGTTTTTT. Translating it yields CASSEQGLTNEKLFF. The full variable domain, its missing parts supplied by reference TRBV19 and TRBJ1-4, is DGGITQSPKYLFRKEGQNVTLSCEQNLNHDAMYWYRQDPGQGLRLIYYSQIVNDFQKGDIAEGYSVSREKKESFPLTVTSAQKNPTAFYLCASSEQGLTNEKLFFGSGTQLSVL.

This clone occurred once. Different DNA sequences within this sample yield the same CDR3. This chain connects TRBV27 to TRBJ2-1, with 11 positions matching TRBD2. The CDR3 spans 15 residues. The ends lost 6 bases at V and 6 bases at J; junction bases unmatched: 7. Germline CDR1 is MNHEY and CDR2 is SMNVEV (reference sequence). CDR3 protein: CASSTTSGTINEQFF. The CDR3 coding sequence is TGTGCCAGCAGCACGACTAGCGGGACGATCAATGAGCAGTTCTTC.

The chain has TRBV28 and TRBJ2-7; a weak D match, TRBD1 (5 bases). Trimming left V 2 bases short and J 2 bases short, with 10 bases between. CDR3 length: 14 residues. The V gene's germline CDR1 is MDHEN and CDR2 SYDVKM. The CDR3 coding sequence is TGTGCCAGCAGTTTAAGGGGTAGGACCTACGAGCAGTACTTC. This codes for CASSLRGRTYEQYF.

V usage is TRBV12-3 or TRBV12-4 and J usage is TRBJ1-4; D remains unclear. The CDR3 is made up of 13 amino acids. The V gene lost 0 bases and the J gene lost 8 bases, with 7 bases spanning the gap. The CDR3 spells CASSLAEVEKLFF. CDR3 nucleotide sequence: TGTGCCAGCAGTTTAGCAGAGGTAGAAAAACTGTTTTTT.

The chain employs TRBV2 and TRBJ2-4; D perhaps matches TRBD1 (6 bases). Between the trimmed V and J ends, which lost 5 bases and 6 bases, there was a span of 11 bases. Germline values: CDR1 SNHLY, CDR2 FYNNEI. This CDR3 is 13 amino acids long. The CDR3 spells CASSPTGGNIQYF. CDR3 sequence (DNA): TGTGCCAGCAGTCCGACAGGTGGAAACATTCAGTACTTC.

The chain carries TRBV6-2 or TRBV6-3 and TRBJ2-6; 7 nucleotides agree with TRBD1. Looked up from germline, CDR1 is MNHEY and CDR2 is SVGEGT. V dropped 6 bases and J dropped 2; count of bases not matched to a gene: 10. This CDR3 region has 17 residues. CDR3 DNA: TGTGCCAGCAGGCCTGGGTTTCAGGGGGCTGGGGCCAACGTCCTGACTTTC. Its translation is CASRPGFQGAGANVLTF.

This clone was counted only a few times. The chain uses TRBV5-5 and TRBJ2-7; unclear D gene. The CDR3 loop spans 12 amino acids. The germline CDR1 and CDR2 sequences are SGHKS and YYEKEE (reference sequence). Between the trimmed V and J ends, which lost 4 bases and 3 bases, there was a span of 8 bases. This CDR3 is CASSLSFYEQYF. The DNA for the CDR3 is TGTGCCAGCAGCCTGTCCTTCTACGAGCAGTACTTC.

The chain recombines TRBV10-3 with TRBJ2-5; 11 bases agree with TRBD2. Germline values: CDR1 ENHRY, CDR2 SYGVKD. Germline trimming cut 0 bases from V and 4 bases from J; bases unmatched to any gene: 4. The CDR3 runs to 16 residues. The CDR3 loop reads CAISESALAGGETQYF. DNA for the CDR3: TGTGCCATCAGTGAGTCTGCCCTAGCGGGGGGAGAGACCCAGTACTTC.

CDR3 sequence (DNA): TGTGCCAGCAGTACCTCGAGAAACATTCAGTACTTC. Protein sequence: CASSTSRNIQYF. The rearrangement uses TRBV28 and TRBJ2-4; D remains unclear. This CDR3 contains 12 residues. The V end lost 5 bases, the J end lost 6 bases, and 8 bases lay between the germline ends. Looked up from germline, CDR1 is MDHEN and CDR2 is SYDVKM. Together with reference TRBV28 and TRBJ2-4, the CDR3 gives the full variable domain: DVKVTQSSRYLVKRTGEKVFLECVQDMDHENMFWYRQDPGLGLRLIYFSYDVKMKEKGDIPEGYSVSREKKERFSLILESASTNQTSMYLCASSTSRNIQYFGAGTRLSVL.

The genes are TRBV6-5 and TRBJ2-7, with a tentative D call TRBD2 (5 bases). The CDR3 has 15 amino acids. V shed 7 bases and J shed 2 bases, with 18 bases lying between them. Per germline, CDR1 MNHEY and CDR2 SVGAGI. The CDR3 DNA sequence: TGTGCCAGCACCCAACGGGCCCCTAGCCCCTACGAGCAGTACTTC. Its protein product is CASTQRAPSPYEQYF.

The CDR3 spells CASSLAPTGTGDTQYF. The CDR3 nucleotides read TGCGCCAGCAGCTTGGCCCCGACAGGGACGGGAGATACGCAGTATTTT. V is TRBV5-1 and J is TRBJ2-3, with TRBD1 identical over 7 bases. V gave up 0 bases and J gave up 5 bases; unmatched junction bases: 9. CDR1 is SGHRS, CDR2 YFSETQ, per germline. This CDR3 has 16 amino acids.

The genes are TRBV7-3 and TRBJ2-1, with 10 bases identical to TRBD1. J lost 7 bases, V lost 5 bases, and 5 bases had no gene match. The length of the CDR3 is 14 residues. Germline V gene sequence: CDR1 SGHTA, CDR2 FQGTGA. In DNA, the CDR3 is TGTGCCAGCAGCCTCTCGGGACAGGGGAATGAGCAGTTCTTC. Translating it yields CASSLSGQGNEQFF.

The V gene is TRBV7-8, the J gene TRBJ2-5; TRBD1 might be the D (6 bases). CDR1 and CDR2 from the germline V gene are SGHVS and FQNEAQ. This CDR3 spans 12 amino acids. Between the trimmed V and J ends, which lost 3 bases and 4 bases, there was a span of 6 bases. The CDR3 DNA follows: TGTGCCAGCAGCTTCAGGGGAGAGACCCAGTACTTC. It yields the protein CASSFRGETQYF. Looking up the rest from reference TRBV7-8 and TRBJ2-5 gives the full variable domain: GAGVSQSPRYKVAKRGQDVALRCDPISGHVSLFWYQQALGQGPEFLTYFQNEAQLDKSGLPSDRFFAERPEGSVSTLKIQRTQQEDSAVYLCASSFRGETQYFGPGTRLLVL.